These T cell receptor beta chains were read from a single sample in a study of CD8 T cells in ankylosing spondylitis. TCRdb re-called the 5' RACE reads through MiXCR, storing one row per CDR3 protein. The sample records more than 30,000 distinct CDR3 sequences, roughly 13% being singletons. The sequenced sample consisted of synovial fluid, either unsorted or a sorted T cell fraction (not recorded which). The receptors shown here come from a male donor with ankylosing spondylitis. CDR3s include the opening cysteine and the closing phenylalanine or tryptophan. D genes are given only for firm matches. Clone size is shown for a subset of rows, as once, few, many or a class of expanded clone.

D gene,clone size,J gene,V gene,CDR3 DNA,CDR3 protein
TRBD1,-,TRBJ2-7,TRBV6-1,TGTGCCAGCACGGGACAGGGAGGTGACGAGCAGTACTTC,CASTGQGGDEQYF
-,many,TRBJ2-1,TRBV27,TGTGCCAGCATGCCCGGGGCCCTTTACAATGAGCAGTTCTTC,CASMPGALYNEQFF
TRBD1,-,TRBJ2-3,TRBV10-2,TGCGCCGTTCAATCAGGGGGCATGCGGGATACGCAGTATTTT,CAVQSGGMRDTQYF
-,many,TRBJ1-4,TRBV3-1,TGTGCCAGCAGCCAGGGACTTTCCCTTGGGGGAGCAACTAATGAAAAACTGTTTTTT,CASSQGLSLGGATNEKLFF
-,few,TRBJ1-4,TRBV11-2,TGTGCCAGCAGCTTAGGGACAGCAACTAATGAAAAACTGTTTTTT,CASSLGTATNEKLFF
-,-,TRBJ2-7,TRBV6-4,TGTGCCAGCAGTGACTTTGGGGGGACCTACGAGCAGTACTTC,CASSDFGGTYEQYF
-,many,TRBJ1-1,TRBV29-1,TGCAGCGTTGCGATAAACACTGAAGCTTTCTTT,CSVAINTEAFF
-,-,TRBJ2-6,TRBV15,TGTGCCACCAGCAGCCAGAGCTCTGGGGCCAACGTCCTGACTTTC,CATSSQSSGANVLTF
-,few,TRBJ2-3,TRBV7-9,TGTGCCAGCAGCCGGACCTGGACAGATACGCAGTATTTT,CASSRTWTDTQYF
-,-,TRBJ2-1,TRBV12-3/TRBV12-4,TGTGCCAGCAGTTTCCAGGGCTCCTACAATGAGCAGTTCTTC,CASSFQGSYNEQFF
-,few,TRBJ1-2,TRBV27,TGTGCCAGCAGTTTAAGCCACAGGGACATCAGTGGCTACACCTTC,CASSLSHRDISGYTF
TRBD1,few,TRBJ1-5,TRBV20-1,TGCAGTGCTAGGGGGACAGGCTCTAAGCCCCAGCATTTT,CSARGTGSKPQHF
-,-,TRBJ2-6,TRBV6-2/TRBV6-3,TGTGCCAGCAGTTCGGACGGCTCTGGGGCCAACGTCCTGACTTTC,CASSSDGSGANVLTF
TRBD1,many,TRBJ1-1,TRBV20-1,TGCAGTTCGACAGGGGCAGGGATGCACACTGAAGCTTTCTTT,CSSTGAGMHTEAFF
TRBD1,-,TRBJ2-1,TRBV29-1,TGCAGCGTTGAAGTGAGCGGCAGGGGGCGGAATGAGCAGTTCTTC,CSVEVSGRGRNEQFF
-,few,TRBJ2-1,TRBV11-2,TGTGCCAGCAGCACATTTCCCCGATACAATGAGCAGTTCTTC,CASSTFPRYNEQFF
TRBD2,many,TRBJ2-1,TRBV7-9,TGTGCCAGCAGCGTACCGGGACTAGGCGGCAATGAGCAGTTCTTC,CASSVPGLGGNEQFF
-,-,TRBJ2-1,TRBV7-9,TGTGCCAGCGTCCCCGGGGTTGGGGACAATGAGCAGTTCTTC,CASVPGVGDNEQFF
TRBD1,few,TRBJ2-2,TRBV10-3,TGTGCCATCAGTGTCTCCGACAGGGGCGGCACCGGGGAGCTGTTTTTT,CAISVSDRGGTGELFF
TRBD1,-,TRBJ2-1,TRBV4-3,TGCGCCAGCAGCGACGGGACAGGTTCCTACAATGAGCAGTTCTTC,CASSDGTGSYNEQFF
-,few,TRBJ2-3,TRBV20-1,TGCAGTGCTAGTCCTGGCGCGCCAGGCACAGATACGCAGTATTTT,CSASPGAPGTDTQYF
TRBD1,once,TRBJ2-3,TRBV7-9,TGTGCCAGCACAGGGGGCGGAACAGATACGCAGTATTTT,CASTGGGTDTQYF
-,-,TRBJ1-2,TRBV30,TGTGCCTGGAGTCCTCCGGGACGGAGCCCCTATGGCTACACCTTC,CAWSPPGRSPYGYTF
TRBD1,once,TRBJ2-2,TRBV7-3,TGTGCCAGCAGCTTCACGACAGGGATGAACACCGGGGAGCTGTTTTTT,CASSFTTGMNTGELFF
-,few,TRBJ2-1,TRBV11-2,TGTGCCAGCAGCTCCTTGAGGAATGAGCAGTTCTTC,CASSSLRNEQFF
-,-,TRBJ2-7,TRBV5-6,TGTGCCAGCAGCTGGGGGGCAGGGCAAGGAGAGCAGTACTTC,CASSWGAGQGEQYF
-,-,TRBJ2-7,TRBV28,TGTGCCAGCAGCGCTCCGGGCCCCCGGGAGCAGTACTTC,CASSAPGPREQYF
TRBD2,few,TRBJ2-7,TRBV15,TGTGCCACCAGCAGAGTTCCAGCGGGAGACCGCTCCTACGAGCAGTACTTC,CATSRVPAGDRSYEQYF
TRBD2,few,TRBJ2-7,TRBV7-2,TGTGCCAGCAGCTTAGCAACAGCGGGAGGGCCCTGGGATCACGAGCAGTACTTC,CASSLATAGGPWDHEQYF
TRBD2,few,TRBJ2-5,TRBV7-9,TGTGCCAGCAGCCAACTTAGCGGGACTAGCAGAGAGACCCAGTACTTC,CASSQLSGTSRETQYF
TRBD2,many,TRBJ2-3,TRBV7-9,TGTGCCGCGCCGGAGCCGGCGGGGGCAGATACGCAGTATTTT,CAAPEPAGADTQYF
-,few,TRBJ2-7,TRBV10-3,TGTGCCACCAGGACGGACGGTACCCCCTACGAGCAGTACTTC,CATRTDGTPYEQYF
-,-,TRBJ2-4,TRBV13,TGTGCCAGCAGCTTCAGGGTAGGCAAAAACATTCAGTACTTC,CASSFRVGKNIQYF
-,many,TRBJ1-2,TRBV28,TGTGCCAGCAGTTCAAGAACAGGGAAGGACTATGGCTACACCTTC,CASSSRTGKDYGYTF
-,-,TRBJ2-1,TRBV10-2,TGCGCCAGCAGTGAGGAATTCCGGCCCCCCTACAATGAGCAGTTCTTC,CASSEEFRPPYNEQFF
-,-,TRBJ2-7,TRBV12-3/TRBV12-4,TGTGCCAGCAGTTTAGCGCCAGACTCGCTTTACGAGCAGTACTTC,CASSLAPDSLYEQYF
-,few,TRBJ2-1,TRBV13,TGTGCCAGCAGCCGTAACAGTCACAATGAGCAGTTCTTC,CASSRNSHNEQFF
TRBD2,few,TRBJ2-1,TRBV19,TGTGCCAGTAGTATGCGGACTAGCGGGAGTATATTGGAAGGGTACAATGAGCAGTTCTTC,CASSMRTSGSILEGYNEQFF
-,few,TRBJ2-1,TRBV4-1,TGCGCCAGCAGCTACCCTGGAGCTCGCGTCACCTACAATGAGCAGTTCTTC,CASSYPGARVTYNEQFF
-,many,TRBJ1-1,TRBV7-2,TGTGCCAGCAGCTTAGAGGGTGGGGATCCTGTTCGTATCTTT,CASSLEGGDPVRIF
TRBD2,-,TRBJ2-2,TRBV4-2,TGTGCCAGCAGCCCGAATAGCGGGAGTCCTCCTCTGTTTTTT,CASSPNSGSPPLFF
TRBD1,many,TRBJ1-1,TRBV12-3/TRBV12-4,TGTGCCAGCAGTTTGGGACAGGGCTTAAACACTGAAGCTTTCTTT,CASSLGQGLNTEAFF
TRBD1,many,TRBJ2-6,TRBV7-3,TGTGCCAGCAGCGACGTGGACAGGGGGGTGTCTGGGGCCAACGTCCTGACTTTC,CASSDVDRGVSGANVLTF